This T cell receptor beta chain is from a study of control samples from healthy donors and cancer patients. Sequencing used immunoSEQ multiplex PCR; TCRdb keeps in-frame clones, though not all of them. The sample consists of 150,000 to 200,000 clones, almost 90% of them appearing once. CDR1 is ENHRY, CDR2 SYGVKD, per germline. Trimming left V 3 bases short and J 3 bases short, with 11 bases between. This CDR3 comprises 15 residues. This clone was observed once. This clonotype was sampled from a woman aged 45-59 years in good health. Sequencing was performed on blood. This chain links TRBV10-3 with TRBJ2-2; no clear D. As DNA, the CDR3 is TGTGCCATCAGTGACGGTCCCAGTTACACCGGGGAGCTGTTTTTT. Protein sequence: CAISDGPSYTGELFF.